The clone carrying this TCR beta chain has a handful of counts. TCRdb used MiXCR to reprocess the reads, holding one entry per CDR3 protein. The table has a few hundred thousand distinct CDR3 sequences, 8% to 9.5% seen once. This entry is derived from a study of T cell repertoires in cytomegalovirus infection. Overall study: Matching HLA type, along with CMV infection, was indicated by public TCR beta signatures.

Sequencing input: PBMCs. The TCR was taken from a human donor in good health (CMV status not recorded). Some clones in this sample may be carry-over from other donors' samples.

The DNA for the CDR3 is TGTGCCAGCAGTTTTTTATCAACTAATGAAAAACTGTTTTTT. Encoded protein: CASSFLSTNEKLFF. This rearrangement joins TRBV27 to TRBJ1-4, with D unclear. Germline V CDR1 and CDR2: MNHEY, SMNVEV (reference sequence). This CDR3 region has 14 residues. V lost 3 bases and J lost 0, with 5 bases in between.